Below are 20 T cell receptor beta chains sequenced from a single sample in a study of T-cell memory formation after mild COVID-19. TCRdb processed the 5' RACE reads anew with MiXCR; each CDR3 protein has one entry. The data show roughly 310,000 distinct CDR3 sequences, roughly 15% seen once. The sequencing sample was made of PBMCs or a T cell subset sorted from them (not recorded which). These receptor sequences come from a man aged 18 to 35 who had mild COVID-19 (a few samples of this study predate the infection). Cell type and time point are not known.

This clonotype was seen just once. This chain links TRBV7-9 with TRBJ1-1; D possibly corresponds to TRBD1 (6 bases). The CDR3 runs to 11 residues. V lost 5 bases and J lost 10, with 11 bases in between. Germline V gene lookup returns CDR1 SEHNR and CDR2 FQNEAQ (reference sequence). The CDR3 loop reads CASSQRGVAFF. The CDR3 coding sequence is TGTGCCAGCAGCCAGAGGGGGGTAGCTTTCTTT.

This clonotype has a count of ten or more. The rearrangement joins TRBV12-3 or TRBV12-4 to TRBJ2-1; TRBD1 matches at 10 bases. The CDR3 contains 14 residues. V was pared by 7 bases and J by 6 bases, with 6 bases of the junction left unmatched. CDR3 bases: TGTGCCAGCAAACCGGGACAGGGGAGCAATGAGCAGTTCTTC. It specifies CASKPGQGSNEQFF.

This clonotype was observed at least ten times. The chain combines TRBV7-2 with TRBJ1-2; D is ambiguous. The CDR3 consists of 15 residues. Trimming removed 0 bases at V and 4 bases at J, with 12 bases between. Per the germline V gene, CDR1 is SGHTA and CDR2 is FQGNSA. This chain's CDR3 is CASSLARSHAYGYTF. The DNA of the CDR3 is TGTGCCAGCAGCTTAGCGCGCAGCCATGCCTATGGCTACACCTTC.

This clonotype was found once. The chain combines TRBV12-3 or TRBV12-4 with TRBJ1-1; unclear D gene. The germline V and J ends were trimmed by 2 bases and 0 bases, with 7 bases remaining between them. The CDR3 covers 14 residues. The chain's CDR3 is CASSLQQMNTEAFF. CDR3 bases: TGTGCCAGCAGTTTACAACAGATGAACACTGAAGCTTTCTTT.

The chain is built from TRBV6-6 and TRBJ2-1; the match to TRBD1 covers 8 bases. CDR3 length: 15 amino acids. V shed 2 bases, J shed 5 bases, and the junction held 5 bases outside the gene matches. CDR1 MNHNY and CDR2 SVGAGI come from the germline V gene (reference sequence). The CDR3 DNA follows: TGTGCCAGCAGTTACCGGACAGGGTTTGACAATGAGCAGTTCTTC. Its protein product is CASSYRTGFDNEQFF.

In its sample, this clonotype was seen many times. The CDR3, as DNA: TGCGCCAGCAGCTTGGAACCCGATTACTACGAGCAGTACTTC. This gives the protein CASSLEPDYYEQYF. V and J are TRBV5-1 and TRBJ2-7; D is uncertain. Trimming removed 0 bases at V and 3 bases at J, with 10 bases between. The CDR3 totals 14 residues. Germline V gene sequence: CDR1 SGHRS, CDR2 YFSETQ.

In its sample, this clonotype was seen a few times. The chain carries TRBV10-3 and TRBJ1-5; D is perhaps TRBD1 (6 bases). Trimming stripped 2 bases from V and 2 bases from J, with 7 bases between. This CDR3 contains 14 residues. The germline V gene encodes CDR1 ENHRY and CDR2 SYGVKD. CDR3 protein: CAISEAGGNQPQHF. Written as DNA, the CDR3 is TGTGCCATCAGTGAGGCAGGGGGCAATCAGCCCCAGCATTTT.

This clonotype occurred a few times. As DNA, the CDR3 is TGTGCCACCAGATCGGCTAGGCAGGCCGGGGAGCTGTTTTTT. Encoded protein: CATRSARQAGELFF. The chain employs TRBV24-1 and TRBJ2-2; D gene uncertain. Looked up from germline, CDR1 is KGHDR and CDR2 is SFDVKD. Trimming took 7 bases from V and 6 from J, leaving 14 bases between them. This CDR3 is built from 14 residues.

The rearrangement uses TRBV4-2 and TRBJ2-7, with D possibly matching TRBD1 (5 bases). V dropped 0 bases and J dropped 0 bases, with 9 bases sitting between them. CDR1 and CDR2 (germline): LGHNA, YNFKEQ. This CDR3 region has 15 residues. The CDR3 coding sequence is TGTGCCAGCAGCCAAGATCCCGGACACTCCTACGAGCAGTACTTC. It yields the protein CASSQDPGHSYEQYF.

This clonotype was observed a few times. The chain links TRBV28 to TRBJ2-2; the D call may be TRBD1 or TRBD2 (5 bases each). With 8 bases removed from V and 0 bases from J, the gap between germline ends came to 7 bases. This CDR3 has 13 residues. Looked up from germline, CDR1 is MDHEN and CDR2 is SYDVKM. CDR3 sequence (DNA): TGTGCCAGCGAGGGGTCGAACACCGGGGAGCTGTTTTTT. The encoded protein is CASEGSNTGELFF.

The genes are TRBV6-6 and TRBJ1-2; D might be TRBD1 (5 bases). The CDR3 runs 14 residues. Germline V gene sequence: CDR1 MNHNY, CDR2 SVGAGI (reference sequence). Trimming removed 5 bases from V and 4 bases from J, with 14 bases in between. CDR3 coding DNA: TGTGCCAGCAGTCGGGACGGGGGTATCTATGGCTACACCTTC. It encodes CASSRDGGIYGYTF.

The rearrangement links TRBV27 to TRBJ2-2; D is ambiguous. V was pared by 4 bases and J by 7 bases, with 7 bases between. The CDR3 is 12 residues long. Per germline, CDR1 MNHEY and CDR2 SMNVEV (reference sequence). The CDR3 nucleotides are TGTGCCAGCAGTTATGGGAACGGGGAGCTGTTTTTT. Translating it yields CASSYGNGELFF.

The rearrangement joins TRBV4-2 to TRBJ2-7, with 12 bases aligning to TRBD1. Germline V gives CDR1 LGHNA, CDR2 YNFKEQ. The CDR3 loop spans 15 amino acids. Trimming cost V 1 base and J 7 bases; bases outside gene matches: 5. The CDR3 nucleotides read TGTGCCAGCAGCCAAGTGGGACAGGGGGCAGGGGAGCAGTACTTC. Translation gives CASSQVGQGAGEQYF.

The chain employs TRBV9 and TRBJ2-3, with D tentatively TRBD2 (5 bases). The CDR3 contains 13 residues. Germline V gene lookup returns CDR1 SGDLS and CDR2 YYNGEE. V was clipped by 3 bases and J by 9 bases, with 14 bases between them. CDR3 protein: CASSARAQPTQYF. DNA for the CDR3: TGTGCCAGCAGCGCGAGGGCCCAACCCACGCAGTATTTT.

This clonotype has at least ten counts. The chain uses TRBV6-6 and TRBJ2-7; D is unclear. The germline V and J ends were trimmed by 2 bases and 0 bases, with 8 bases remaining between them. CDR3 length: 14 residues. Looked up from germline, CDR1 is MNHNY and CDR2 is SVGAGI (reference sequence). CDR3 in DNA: TGTGCCAGCAGTTACGACCCAAGCTCCTACGAGCAGTACGTC. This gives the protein CASSYDPSSYEQYV.

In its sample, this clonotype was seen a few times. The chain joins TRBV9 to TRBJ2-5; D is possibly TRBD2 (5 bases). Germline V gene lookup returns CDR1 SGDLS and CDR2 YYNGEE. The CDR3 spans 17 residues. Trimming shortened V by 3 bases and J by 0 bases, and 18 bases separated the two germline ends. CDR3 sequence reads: CASSAQGLPAYQETQYF. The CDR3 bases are TGTGCCAGCAGCGCCCAAGGACTCCCGGCGTACCAAGAGACCCAGTACTTC.

The CDR3 region has the DNA TGCAGCGTTGATATGGGCACTGAAGCTTTCTTT. Translation: CSVDMGTEAFF. This rearrangement joins TRBV29-1 to TRBJ1-1; D ambiguous. CDR1 and CDR2 from the germline V gene are SQVTM and ANQGSEA. Between the trimmed V and J ends, which lost 3 bases and 4 bases, there was a span of 6 bases. There are 11 residues in the CDR3.

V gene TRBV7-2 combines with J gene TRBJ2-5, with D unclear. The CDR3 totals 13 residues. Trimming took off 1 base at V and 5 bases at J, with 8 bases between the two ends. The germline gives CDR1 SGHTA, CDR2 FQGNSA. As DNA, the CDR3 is TGTGCCAGCAGCTTAGGGTTCTCCGAGACCCAGTACTTC. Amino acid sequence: CASSLGFSETQYF.

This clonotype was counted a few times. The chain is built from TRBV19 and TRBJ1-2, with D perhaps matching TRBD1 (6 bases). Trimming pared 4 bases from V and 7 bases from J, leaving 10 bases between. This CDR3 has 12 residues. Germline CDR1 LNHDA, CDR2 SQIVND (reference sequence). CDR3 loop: CASSTHRVGYTF. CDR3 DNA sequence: TGTGCCAGTAGTACTCACAGGGTTGGCTACACCTTC.

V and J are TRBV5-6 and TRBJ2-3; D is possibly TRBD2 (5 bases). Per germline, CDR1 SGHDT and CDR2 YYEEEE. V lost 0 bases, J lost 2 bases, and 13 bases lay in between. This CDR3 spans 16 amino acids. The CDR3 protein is CASSLDGLLSTDTQYF. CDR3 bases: TGTGCCAGCAGCTTGGATGGACTCCTTTCCACAGATACGCAGTATTTT.